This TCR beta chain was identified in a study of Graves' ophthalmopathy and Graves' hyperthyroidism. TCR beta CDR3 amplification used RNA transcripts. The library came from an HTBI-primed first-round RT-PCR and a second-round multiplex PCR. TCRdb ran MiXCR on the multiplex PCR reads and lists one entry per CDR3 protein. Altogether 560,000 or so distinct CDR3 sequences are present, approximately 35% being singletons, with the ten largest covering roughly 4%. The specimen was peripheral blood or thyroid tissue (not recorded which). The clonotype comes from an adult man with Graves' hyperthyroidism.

CDR3 residues: CASSPRDIQETQHF. The CDR3 DNA is TGTGCCAGCAGCCCTCGGGACATTCAAGAGACCCAGCATTTT. The genes are TRBV7-9 and TRBJ1-5; possible D gene TRBD1, 6 bases. The CDR3 consists of 14 residues. Germline V gives CDR1 SEHNR, CDR2 FQNEAQ (reference sequence). The V gene lost 5 bases and the J gene lost 11 bases, with 19 bases spanning the gap.